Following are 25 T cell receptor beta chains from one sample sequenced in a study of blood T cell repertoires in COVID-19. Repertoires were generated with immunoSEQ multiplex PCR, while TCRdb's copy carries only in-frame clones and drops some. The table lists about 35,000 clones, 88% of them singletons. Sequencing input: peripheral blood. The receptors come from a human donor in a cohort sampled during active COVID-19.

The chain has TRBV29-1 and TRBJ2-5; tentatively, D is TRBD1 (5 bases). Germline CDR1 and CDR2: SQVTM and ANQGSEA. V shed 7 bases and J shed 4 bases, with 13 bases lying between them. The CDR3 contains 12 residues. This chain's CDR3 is CSAHQGRETQYF. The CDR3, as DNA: TGCAGCGCGCATCAGGGTCGAGAGACCCAGTACTTC.

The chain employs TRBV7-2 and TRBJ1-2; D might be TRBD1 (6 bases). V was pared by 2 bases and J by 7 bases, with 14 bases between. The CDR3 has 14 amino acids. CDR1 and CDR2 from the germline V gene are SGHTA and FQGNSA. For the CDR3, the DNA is TGTGCCAGCAGCTTACGCGGGGGGCGAAGTGGCTACACCTTC. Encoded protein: CASSLRGGRSGYTF.

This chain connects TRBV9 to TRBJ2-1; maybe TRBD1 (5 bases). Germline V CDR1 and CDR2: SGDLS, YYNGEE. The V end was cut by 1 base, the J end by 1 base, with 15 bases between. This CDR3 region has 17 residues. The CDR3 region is CASSVSQRQLSYNEQFF. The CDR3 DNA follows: TGTGCCAGCAGCGTATCCCAACGACAGCTATCCTACAATGAGCAGTTCTTC.

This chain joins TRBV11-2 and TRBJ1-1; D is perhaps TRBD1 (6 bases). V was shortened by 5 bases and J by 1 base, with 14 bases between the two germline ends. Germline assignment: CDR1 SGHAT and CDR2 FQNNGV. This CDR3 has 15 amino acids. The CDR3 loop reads CASSERPGQNTEAFF. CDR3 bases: TGTGCCAGCAGCGAGCGTCCGGGACAGAACACTGAAGCTTTCTTT.

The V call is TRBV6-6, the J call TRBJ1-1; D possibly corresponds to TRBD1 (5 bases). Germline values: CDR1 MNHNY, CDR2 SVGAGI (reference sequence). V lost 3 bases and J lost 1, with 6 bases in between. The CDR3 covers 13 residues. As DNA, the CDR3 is TGTGCCAGCAGTTATCAGGGGAACACTGAAGCTTTCTTT. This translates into CASSYQGNTEAFF.

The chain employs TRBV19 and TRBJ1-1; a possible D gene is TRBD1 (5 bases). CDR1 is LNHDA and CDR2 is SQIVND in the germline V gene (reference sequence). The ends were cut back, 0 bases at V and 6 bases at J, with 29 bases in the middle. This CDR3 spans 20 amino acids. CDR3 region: CASSIDLRRGPGDTGAEAFF. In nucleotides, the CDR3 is TGTGCCAGTAGTATAGATCTGAGAAGGGGACCGGGAGACACGGGGGCTGAAGCTTTCTTT.

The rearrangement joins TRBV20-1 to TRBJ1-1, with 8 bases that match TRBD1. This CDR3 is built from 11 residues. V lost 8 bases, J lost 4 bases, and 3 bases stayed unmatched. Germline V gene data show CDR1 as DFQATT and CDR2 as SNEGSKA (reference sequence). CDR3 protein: CSRTGPTEAFF. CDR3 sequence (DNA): TGCAGTCGGACAGGGCCCACTGAAGCTTTCTTT.

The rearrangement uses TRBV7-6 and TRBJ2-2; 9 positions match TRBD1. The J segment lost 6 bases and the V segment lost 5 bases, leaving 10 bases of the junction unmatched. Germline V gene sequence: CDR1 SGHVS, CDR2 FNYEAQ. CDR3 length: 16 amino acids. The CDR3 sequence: CASSVSGTGKSGELFF. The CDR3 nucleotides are TGTGCCAGCAGCGTATCCGGGACAGGGAAATCCGGGGAGCTGTTTTTT.

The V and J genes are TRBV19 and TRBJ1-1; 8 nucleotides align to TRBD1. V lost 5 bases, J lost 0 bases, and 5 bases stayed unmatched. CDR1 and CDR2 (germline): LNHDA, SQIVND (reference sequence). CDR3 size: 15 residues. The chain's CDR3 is CASSVNRGVNTEAFF. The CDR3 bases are TGTGCCAGTAGTGTCAACAGGGGGGTGAACACTGAAGCTTTCTTT.

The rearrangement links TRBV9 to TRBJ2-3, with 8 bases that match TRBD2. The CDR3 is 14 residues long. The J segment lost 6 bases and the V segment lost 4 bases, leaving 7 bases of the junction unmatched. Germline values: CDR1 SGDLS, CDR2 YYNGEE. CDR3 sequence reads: CASSHGLAGDTQYF. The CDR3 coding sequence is TGTGCCAGCAGCCATGGACTAGCTGGCGATACGCAGTATTTT.

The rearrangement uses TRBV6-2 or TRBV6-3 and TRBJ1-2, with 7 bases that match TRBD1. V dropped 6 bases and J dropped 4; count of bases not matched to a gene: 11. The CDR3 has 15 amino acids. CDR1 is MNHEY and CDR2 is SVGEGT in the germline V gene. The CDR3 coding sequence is TGTGCCAGCAGCCCACTAAGACAGGGTACCTATGGCTACACCTTC. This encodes CASSPLRQGTYGYTF.

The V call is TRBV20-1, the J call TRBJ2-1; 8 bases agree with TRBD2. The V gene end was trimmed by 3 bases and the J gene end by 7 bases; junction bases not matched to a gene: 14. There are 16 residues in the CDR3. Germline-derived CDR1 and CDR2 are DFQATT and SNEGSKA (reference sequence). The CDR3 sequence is CSASASGSLPGNEQFF. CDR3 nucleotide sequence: TGCAGTGCTAGTGCCAGCGGGAGCCTCCCGGGAAATGAGCAGTTCTTC.

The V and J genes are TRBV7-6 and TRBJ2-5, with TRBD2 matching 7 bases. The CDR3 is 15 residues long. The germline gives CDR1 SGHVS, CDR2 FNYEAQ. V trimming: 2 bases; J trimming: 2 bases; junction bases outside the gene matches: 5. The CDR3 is CASSLLAAGQETQYF. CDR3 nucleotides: TGTGCCAGCAGCTTACTAGCGGCCGGACAAGAGACCCAGTACTTC.

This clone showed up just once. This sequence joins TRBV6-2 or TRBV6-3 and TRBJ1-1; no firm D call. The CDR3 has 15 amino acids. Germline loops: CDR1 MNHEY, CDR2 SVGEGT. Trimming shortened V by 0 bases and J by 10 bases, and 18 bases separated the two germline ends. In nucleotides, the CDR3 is TGTGCCAGCAGTTACTCGCTGCCCTTGGACGGGAGAGCTTTCTTT. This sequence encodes CASSYSLPLDGRAFF.

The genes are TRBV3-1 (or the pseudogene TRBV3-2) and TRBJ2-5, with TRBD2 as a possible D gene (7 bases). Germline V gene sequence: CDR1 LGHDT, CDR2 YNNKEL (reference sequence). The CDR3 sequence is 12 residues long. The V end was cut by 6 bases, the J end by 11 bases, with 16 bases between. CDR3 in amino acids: CASRGAGVSQYF. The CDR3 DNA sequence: TGTGCCAGCAGGGGGGCGGGGGTTTCTCAGTACTTC.

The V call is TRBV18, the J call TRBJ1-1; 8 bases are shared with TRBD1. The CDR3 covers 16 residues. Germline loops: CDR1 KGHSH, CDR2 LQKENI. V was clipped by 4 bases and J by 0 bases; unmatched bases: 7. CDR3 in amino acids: CASSLGQGSLNTEAFF. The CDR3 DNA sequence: TGTGCCAGCTCACTTGGACAGGGCTCTTTGAACACTGAAGCTTTCTTT. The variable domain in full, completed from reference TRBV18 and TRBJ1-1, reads NAGVMQNPRHLVRRRGQEARLRCSPMKGHSHVYWYRQLPEEGLKFMVYLQKENIIDESGMPKERFSAEFPKEGPSILRIQQVVRGDSAAYFCASSLGQGSLNTEAFFGQGTRLTVV.

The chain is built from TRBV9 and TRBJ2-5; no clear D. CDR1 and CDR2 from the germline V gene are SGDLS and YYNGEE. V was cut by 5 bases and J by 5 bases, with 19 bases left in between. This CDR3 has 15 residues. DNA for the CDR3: TGTGCCAGCAGGCCCCGTAGCTTCGTGTTGGAGACCCAGTACTTC. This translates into CASRPRSFVLETQYF.

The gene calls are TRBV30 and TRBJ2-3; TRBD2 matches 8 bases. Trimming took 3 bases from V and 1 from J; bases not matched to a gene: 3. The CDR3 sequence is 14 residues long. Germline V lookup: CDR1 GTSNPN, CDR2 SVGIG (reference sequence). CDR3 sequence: CAWRRRGGTDTQYF. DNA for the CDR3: TGTGCCTGGAGAAGGCGGGGGGGCACAGATACGCAGTATTTT.

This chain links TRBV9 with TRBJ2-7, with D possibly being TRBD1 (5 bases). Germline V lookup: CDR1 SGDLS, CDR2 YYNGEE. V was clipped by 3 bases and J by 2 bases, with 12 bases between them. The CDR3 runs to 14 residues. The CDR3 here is CASSATGGTYEQYF. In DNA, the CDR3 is TGTGCCAGCAGCGCTACAGGTGGGACCTACGAGCAGTACTTC.

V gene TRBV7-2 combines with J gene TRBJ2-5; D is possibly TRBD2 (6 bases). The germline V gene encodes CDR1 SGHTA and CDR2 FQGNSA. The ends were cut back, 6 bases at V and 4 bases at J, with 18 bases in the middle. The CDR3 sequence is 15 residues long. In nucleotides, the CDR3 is TGTGCCAGCAGGCGGAGGGATGGCAGGTTAGAGACCCAGTACTTC. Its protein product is CASRRRDGRLETQYF.

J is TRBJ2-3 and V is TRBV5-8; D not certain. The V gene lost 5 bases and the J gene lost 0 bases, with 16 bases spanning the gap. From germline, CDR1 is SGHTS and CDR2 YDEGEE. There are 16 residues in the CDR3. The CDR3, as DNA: TGTGCCAGCAGTGCGCCCCCAGGATCTAGCACAGATACGCAGTATTTT. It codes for CASSAPPGSSTDTQYF.

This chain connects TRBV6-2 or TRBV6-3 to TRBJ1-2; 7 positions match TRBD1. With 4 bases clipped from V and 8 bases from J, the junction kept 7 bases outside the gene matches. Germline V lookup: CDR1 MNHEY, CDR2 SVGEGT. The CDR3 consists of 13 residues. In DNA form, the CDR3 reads TGTGCCAGCAGTTCCCTACGACAGGGAGGCTACACCTTC. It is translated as CASSSLRQGGYTF.

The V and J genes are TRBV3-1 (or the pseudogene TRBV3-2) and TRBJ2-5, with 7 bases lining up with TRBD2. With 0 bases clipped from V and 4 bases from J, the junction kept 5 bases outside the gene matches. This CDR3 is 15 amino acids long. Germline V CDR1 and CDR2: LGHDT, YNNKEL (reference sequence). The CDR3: CASSQDVSGTETQYF. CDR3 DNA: TGTGCCAGCAGCCAAGACGTCAGCGGGACAGAGACCCAGTACTTC.

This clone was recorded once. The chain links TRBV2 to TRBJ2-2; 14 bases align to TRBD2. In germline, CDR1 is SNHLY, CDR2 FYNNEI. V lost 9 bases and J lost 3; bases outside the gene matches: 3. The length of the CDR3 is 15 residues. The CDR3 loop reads CARGTSGRYTGELFF. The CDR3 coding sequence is TGTGCCAGGGGGACTAGCGGGAGATACACCGGGGAGCTGTTTTTT.

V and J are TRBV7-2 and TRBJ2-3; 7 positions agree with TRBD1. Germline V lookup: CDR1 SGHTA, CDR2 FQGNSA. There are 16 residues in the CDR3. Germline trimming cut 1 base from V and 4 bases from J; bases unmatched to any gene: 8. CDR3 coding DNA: TGTGCCAGCAGCTTAGAGGATAGGGGGCGAGCAGATACGCAGTATTTT. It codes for CASSLEDRGRADTQYF.